The clone carrying this T cell receptor (beta chain) showed up just a few times. Researchers ran the PCR with 60 Vbeta and 13 Jbeta primers. Produced via immunoSEQ multiplex PCR; TCRdb's table is partial and in-frame only. The sample records 200,000 to 250,000 clones, 85% to 90% being singletons. Nobody recorded the CMV serostatus of this donor. Germline CDR1 reads SEHNR; CDR2 reads FQNEAQ (reference sequence). This CDR3 is 13 amino acids long. V was shortened by 10 bases and J by 2 bases, with 14 bases between the two germline ends. The data were obtained in a study of cytomegalovirus exposure and HLA in healthy donors.

This rearrangement joins TRBV7-9 to TRBJ2-5; TRBD1 might be the D (5 bases). This receptor was obtained from a human donor in good health. The sequenced sample consisted of PBMCs. The CDR3 DNA reads as TGTGCCACCAAAGTGGGGCTGCAAGAGACCCAGTACTTC. Its translation: CATKVGLQETQYF.